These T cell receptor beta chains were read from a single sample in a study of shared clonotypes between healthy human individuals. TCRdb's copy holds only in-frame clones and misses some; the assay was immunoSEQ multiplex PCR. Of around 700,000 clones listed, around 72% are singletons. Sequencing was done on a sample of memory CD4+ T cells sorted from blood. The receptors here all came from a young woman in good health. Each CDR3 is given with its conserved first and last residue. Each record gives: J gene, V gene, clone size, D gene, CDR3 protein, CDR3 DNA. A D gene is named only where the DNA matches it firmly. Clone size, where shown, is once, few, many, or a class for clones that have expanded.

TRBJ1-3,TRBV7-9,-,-,CASSSYREDGNTIYF,TGTGCCAGCAGCTCCTACAGGGAGGATGGAAACACCATATATTTT
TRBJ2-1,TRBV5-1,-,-,CASSLGSAGTNEQFF,TGCGCCAGCAGCTTGGGGTCGGCGGGGACCAATGAGCAGTTCTTC
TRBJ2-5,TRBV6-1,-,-,CASSDALVGETQYF,TGTGCCAGCAGTGATGCTCTGGTAGGGGAGACCCAGTACTTC
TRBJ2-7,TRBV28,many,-,CASNGPIRGQGGVYEQYF,TGTGCCAGCAATGGGCCGATCCGGGGGCAGGGTGGGGTTTACGAGCAGTACTTC
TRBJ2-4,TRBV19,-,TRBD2,CASKKREANIQYF,TGTGCCAGCAAAAAGCGGGAGGCAAACATTCAGTACTTC
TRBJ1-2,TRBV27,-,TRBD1,CASSSPGQKIGGYTF,TGTGCCAGCAGTTCTCCGGGACAGAAAATAGGTGGCTACACCTTC
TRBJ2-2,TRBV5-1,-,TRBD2,CASSYGSGTSFPGELFF,TGCGCCAGCAGTTACGGATCCGGGACTAGCTTCCCCGGGGAGCTGTTTTTT
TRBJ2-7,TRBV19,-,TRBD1,CASRRTGGLREQYF,TGTGCCAGTAGAAGGACAGGGGGGTTAAGGGAGCAGTACTTC
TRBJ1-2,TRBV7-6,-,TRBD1,CASSPWTGINYGYTF,TGTGCCAGCAGCCCCTGGACAGGGATTAACTATGGCTACACCTTC
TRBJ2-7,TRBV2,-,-,CASSGAVDRSYEQYF,TGTGCCAGCAGTGGTGCGGTCGATCGCTCCTACGAGCAGTACTTC
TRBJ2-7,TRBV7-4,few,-,CASSTSGTSFYEQYF,TGTGCCAGCAGCACGTCCGGGACATCATTCTACGAGCAGTACTTC
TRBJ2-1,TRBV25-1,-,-,CASISGSLASYNEQFF,TGTGCCAGCATCTCGGGGTCTCTAGCGTCCTACAATGAGCAGTTCTTC
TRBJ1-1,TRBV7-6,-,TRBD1,CASSHRDRVTEAFF,TGTGCCAGCAGCCATAGGGACAGGGTAACTGAAGCTTTCTTT
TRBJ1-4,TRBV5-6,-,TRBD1,CASSSLPRTGGDEKLFF,TGTGCCAGCAGCTCTTTACCGAGGACAGGGGGAGATGAAAAACTGTTTTTT
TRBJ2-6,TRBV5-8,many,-,CASSLASFSGANVLTF,TGTGCCAGCAGCTTGGCTTCGTTCTCTGGGGCCAACGTCCTGACTTTC
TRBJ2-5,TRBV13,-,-,CASSPPREWQETQYF,TGTGCCAGCAGCCCCCCCAGGGAGTGGCAAGAGACCCAGTACTTC
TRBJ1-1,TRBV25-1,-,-,CASSEPGNTEAFF,TGTGCCAGCAGTGAACCCGGCAACACTGAAGCTTTCTTT
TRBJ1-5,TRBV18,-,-,CASSPETDTQPQHF,TGTGCCAGCTCACCGGAGACAGATACTCAGCCCCAGCATTTT
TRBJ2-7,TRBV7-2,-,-,CASSFNRVTIYEQYF,TGTGCCAGCAGCTTTAACAGGGTAACAATATACGAGCAGTACTTC
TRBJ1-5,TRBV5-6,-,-,CASSLSGRTQPQHF,TGTGCCAGCAGCTTATCCGGGAGGACTCAGCCCCAGCATTTT
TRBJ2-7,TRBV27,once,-,CASSLGGAGEFYEQYF,TGTGCCAGCAGTTTAGGTGGGGCAGGGGAATTCTACGAGCAGTACTTC
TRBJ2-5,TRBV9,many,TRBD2,CASSVVVAGGRETQYF,TGTGCCAGCAGCGTAGTAGTAGCGGGAGGGCGGGAGACCCAGTACTTC
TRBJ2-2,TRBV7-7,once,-,CASSFGVRTGELFF,TGTGCCAGCAGCTTTGGGGTACGGACCGGGGAGCTGTTTTTT
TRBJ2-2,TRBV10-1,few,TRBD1,CASSESGTGTTGELFF,TGCGCCAGCAGTGAATCCGGGACAGGGACCACCGGGGAGCTGTTTTTT
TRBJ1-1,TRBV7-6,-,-,CASSSNMNTEAFF,TGTGCCAGCAGCTCCAATATGAACACTGAAGCTTTCTTT